The T cell receptor beta chain under discussion was sequenced for a study of blood T cell repertoires in COVID-19. Study background: Sites across the United States, Italy and Spain contributed samples from acute and convalescent COVID-19.

The germline V and J ends were trimmed by 3 bases and 8 bases, with 16 bases remaining between them. The CDR3 sequence is 15 residues long. The germline CDR1 and CDR2 sequences are SGHVS and FQNEAQ. As originally analysed: Estimation of nucleated cell counts was performed using reference gene primer amplification. The repertoire was sequenced with immunoSEQ multiplex PCR; TCRdb's copy has only in-frame clones and lacks some. Clone size and V and J calls were adopted from that table, with D and trimming inferred from the DNA. The sample contains roughly 340,000 clones, around 89% of which appear only once.

The V call is TRBV7-8, the J call TRBJ1-4; unclear D gene. This receptor was taken from a young woman with COVID-19, enrolled during active disease. Material for sequencing was peripheral blood. CDR3 loop: CASSFSTRFFEKLFF. The CDR3 DNA reads TGTGCCAGCAGCTTTTCGACCAGGTTTTTCGAAAAACTGTTTTTT.